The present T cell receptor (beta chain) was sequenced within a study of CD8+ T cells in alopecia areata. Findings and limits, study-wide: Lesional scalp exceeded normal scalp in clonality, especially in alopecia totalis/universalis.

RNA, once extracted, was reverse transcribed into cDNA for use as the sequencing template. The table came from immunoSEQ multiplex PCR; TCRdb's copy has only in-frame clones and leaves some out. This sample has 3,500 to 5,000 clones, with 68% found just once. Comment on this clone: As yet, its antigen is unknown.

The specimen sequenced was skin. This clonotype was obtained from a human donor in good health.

The CDR3 sequence is CASSLFPGELYEQYF. The CDR3 DNA reads TGTGCCAGCAGCTTATTTCCTGGGGAGCTCTACGAGCAGTACTTC. J is TRBJ2-7 and V is TRBV11-2; possible D gene TRBD2, 5 bases. The germline V gene has CDR1 SGHAT and CDR2 FQNNGV. The CDR3 is 15 amino acids. Deletions cut 2 bases from V and 3 bases from J, with 14 bases between.